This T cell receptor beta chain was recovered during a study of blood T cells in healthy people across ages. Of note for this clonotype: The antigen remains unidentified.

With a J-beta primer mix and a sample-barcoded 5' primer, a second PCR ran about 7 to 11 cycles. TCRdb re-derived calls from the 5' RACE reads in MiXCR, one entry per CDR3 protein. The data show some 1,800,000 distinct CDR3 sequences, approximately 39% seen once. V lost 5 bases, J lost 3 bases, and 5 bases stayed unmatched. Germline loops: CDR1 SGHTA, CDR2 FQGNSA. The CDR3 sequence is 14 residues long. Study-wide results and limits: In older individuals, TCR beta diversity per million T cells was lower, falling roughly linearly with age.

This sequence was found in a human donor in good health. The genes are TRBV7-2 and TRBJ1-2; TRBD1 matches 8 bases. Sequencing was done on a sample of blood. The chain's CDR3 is CASSMQTGDYGYTF. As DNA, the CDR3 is TGTGCCAGCAGCATGCAGACAGGGGACTATGGCTACACCTTC.